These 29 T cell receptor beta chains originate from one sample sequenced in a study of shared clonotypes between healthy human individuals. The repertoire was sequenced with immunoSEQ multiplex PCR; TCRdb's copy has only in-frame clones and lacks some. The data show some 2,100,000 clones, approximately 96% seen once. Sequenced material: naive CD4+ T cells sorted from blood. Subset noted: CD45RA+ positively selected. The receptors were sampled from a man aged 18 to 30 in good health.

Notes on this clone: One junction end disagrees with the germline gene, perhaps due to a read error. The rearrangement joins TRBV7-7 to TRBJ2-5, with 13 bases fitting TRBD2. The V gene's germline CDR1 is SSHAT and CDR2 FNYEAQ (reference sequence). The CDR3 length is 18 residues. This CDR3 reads CASSKGLAGEAVEETQYF. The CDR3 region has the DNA TGTGCTAGCAGCAAAGGACTAGCGGGAGAAGCTGTAGAGGAGACCCAGTACTTC.

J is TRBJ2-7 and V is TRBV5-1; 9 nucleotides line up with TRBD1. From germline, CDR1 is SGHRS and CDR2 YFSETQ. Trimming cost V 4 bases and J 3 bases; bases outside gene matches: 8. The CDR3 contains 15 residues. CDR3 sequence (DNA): TGCGCCAGCAGCATACCGGGACAGGGCTACTACGAGCAGTACTTC. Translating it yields CASSIPGQGYYEQYF. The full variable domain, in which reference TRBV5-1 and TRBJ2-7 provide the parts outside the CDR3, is KAGVTQTPRYLIKTRGQQVTLSCSPISGHRSVSWYQQTPGQGLQFLFEYFSETQRNKGNFPGRFSGRQFSNSRSEMNVSTLELGDSALYLCASSIPGQGYYEQYFGPGTRLTVT.

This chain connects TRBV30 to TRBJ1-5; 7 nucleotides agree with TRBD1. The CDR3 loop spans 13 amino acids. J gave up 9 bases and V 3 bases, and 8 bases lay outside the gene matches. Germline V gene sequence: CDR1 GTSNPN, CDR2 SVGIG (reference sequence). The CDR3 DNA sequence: TGTGCCTGGAGCCCGGCAGGGGGTATGCCCCAGCATTTT. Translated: CAWSPAGGMPQHF.

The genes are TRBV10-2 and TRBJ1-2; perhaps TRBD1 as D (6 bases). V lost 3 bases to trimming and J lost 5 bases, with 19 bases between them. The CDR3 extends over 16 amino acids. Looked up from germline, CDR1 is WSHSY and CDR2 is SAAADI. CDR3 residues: CASSESRTATRYGYTF. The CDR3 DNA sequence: TGCGCCAGCAGTGAAAGTCGGACAGCTACGCGTTATGGCTACACCTTC.

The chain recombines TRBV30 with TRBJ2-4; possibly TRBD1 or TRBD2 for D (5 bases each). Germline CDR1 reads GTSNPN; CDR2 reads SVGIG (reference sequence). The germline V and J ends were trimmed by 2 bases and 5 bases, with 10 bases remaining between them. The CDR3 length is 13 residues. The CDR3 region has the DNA TGTGCCTGGAGTCCGGGGCCCGAAAACATTCAGTACTTC. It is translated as CAWSPGPENIQYF.

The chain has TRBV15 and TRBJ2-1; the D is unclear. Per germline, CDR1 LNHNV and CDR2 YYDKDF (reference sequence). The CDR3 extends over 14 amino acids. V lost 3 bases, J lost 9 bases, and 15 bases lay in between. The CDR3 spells CATSSGWLNFEQFF. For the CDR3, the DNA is TGTGCCACCAGCAGTGGCTGGCTCAACTTTGAGCAGTTCTTC.

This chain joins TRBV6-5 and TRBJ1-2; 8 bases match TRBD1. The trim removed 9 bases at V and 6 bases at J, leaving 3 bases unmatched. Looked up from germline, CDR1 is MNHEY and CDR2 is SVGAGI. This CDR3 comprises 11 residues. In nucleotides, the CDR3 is TGTGCCAGTGGACAGGGACATGGCTACACCTTC. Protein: CASGQGHGYTF.

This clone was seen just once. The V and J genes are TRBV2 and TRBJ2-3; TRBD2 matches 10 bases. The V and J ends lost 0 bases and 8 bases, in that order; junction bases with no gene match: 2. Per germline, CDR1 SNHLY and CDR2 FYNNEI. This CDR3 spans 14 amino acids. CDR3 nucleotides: TGTGCCAGCAGTGAAGCAGCGGGGGGGCCTACGCAGTATTTT. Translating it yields CASSEAAGGPTQYF.

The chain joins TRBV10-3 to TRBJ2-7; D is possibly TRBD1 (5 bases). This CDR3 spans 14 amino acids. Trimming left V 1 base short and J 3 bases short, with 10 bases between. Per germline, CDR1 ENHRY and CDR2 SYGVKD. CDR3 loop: CAISEWQGNYEQYF. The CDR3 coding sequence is TGTGCCATCAGTGAGTGGCAGGGCAACTACGAGCAGTACTTC.

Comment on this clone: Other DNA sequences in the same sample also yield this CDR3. The CDR3 DNA follows: TGCGCCAGCAGCTTGGGGACTGAAGCTTTCTTT. The encoded protein is CASSLGTEAFF. The genes are TRBV5-1 and TRBJ1-1; unclear D gene. Deletions cut 0 bases from V and 5 bases from J, with 2 bases between. The germline CDR1 and CDR2 sequences are SGHRS and YFSETQ. The CDR3 has 11 amino acids.

The CDR3 sequence is CASTRTSGEQFF. As DNA, the CDR3 is TGTGCCAGCACCCGGACTAGCGGTGAGCAGTTCTTC. The chain uses TRBV7-9 and TRBJ2-1, with 10 nucleotides matching TRBD2. Germline V gene lookup returns CDR1 SEHNR and CDR2 FQNEAQ (reference sequence). V lost 7 bases and J lost 9; bases outside the gene matches: 3. The CDR3 is made up of 12 amino acids. The whole variable domain, remainder taken from reference TRBV7-9 and TRBJ2-1, is DTGVSQNPRHKITKRGQNVTFRCDPISEHNRLYWYRQTLGQGPEFLTYFQNEAQLEKSRLLSDRFSAERPKGSFSTLEIQRTEQGDSAMYLCASTRTSGEQFFGPGTRLTVL.

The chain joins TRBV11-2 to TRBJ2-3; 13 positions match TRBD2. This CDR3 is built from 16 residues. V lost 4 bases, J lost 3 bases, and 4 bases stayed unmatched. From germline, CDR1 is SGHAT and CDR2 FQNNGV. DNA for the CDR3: TGTGCCAGCAGCTCGCGGACTAGCGGGGGAACAGATACGCAGTATTTT. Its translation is CASSSRTSGGTDTQYF.

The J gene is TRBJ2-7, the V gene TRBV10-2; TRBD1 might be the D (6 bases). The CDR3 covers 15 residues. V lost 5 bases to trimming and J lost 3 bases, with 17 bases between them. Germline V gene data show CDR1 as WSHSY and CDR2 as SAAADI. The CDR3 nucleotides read TGCGCCAGCAGTTCACCGGGACACGGCTACTACGAGCAGTACTTC. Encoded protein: CASSSPGHGYYEQYF.

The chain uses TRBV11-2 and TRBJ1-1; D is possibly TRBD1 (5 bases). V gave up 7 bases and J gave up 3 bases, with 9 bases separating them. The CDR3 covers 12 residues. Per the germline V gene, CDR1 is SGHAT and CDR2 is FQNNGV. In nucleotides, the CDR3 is TGTGCCAGCACCTTGGGGGACACTGAAGCTTTCTTT. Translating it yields CASTLGDTEAFF. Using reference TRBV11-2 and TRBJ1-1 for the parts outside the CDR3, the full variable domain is EAGVAQSPRYKIIEKRQSVAFWCNPISGHATLYWYQQILGQGPKLLIQFQNNGVVDDSQLPKDRFSAERLKGVDSTLKIQPAKLEDSAVYLCASTLGDTEAFFGQGTRLTVV.

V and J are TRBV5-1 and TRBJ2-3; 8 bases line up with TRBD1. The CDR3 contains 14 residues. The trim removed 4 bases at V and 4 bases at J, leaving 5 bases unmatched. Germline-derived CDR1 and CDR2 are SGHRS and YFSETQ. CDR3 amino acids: CASSNPTGADTQYF. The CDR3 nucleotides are TGCGCCAGCAGCAATCCGACAGGGGCAGATACGCAGTATTTT.

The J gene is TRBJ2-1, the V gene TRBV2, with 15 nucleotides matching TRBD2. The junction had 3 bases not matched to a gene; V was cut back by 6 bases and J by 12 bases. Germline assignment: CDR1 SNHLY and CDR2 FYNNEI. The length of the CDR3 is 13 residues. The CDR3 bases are TGTGCCAGCAGGGGACTAGCGGGAGGACGGCAGTTCTTC. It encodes CASRGLAGGRQFF.

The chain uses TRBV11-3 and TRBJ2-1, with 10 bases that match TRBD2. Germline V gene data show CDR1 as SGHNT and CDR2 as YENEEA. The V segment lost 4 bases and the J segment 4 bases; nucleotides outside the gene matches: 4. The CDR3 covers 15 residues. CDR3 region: CASSSLAGAYNEQFF. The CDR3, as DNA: TGTGCCAGCAGCTCTCTAGCGGGGGCTTACAATGAGCAGTTCTTC.

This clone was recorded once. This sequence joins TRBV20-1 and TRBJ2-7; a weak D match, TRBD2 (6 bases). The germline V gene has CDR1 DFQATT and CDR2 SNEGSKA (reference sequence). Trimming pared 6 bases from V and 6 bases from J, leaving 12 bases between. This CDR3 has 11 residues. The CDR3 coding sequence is TGCAGTGCCCGGGGGACGGCCGAGCAGTACTTC. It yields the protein CSARGTAEQYF.

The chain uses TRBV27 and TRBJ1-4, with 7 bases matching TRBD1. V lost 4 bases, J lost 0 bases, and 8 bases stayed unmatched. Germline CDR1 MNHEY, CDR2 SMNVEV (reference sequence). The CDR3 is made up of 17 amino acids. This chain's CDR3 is CASSSYRGLATNEKLFF. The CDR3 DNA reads TGTGCCAGCAGTTCCTACAGGGGCCTTGCAACTAATGAAAAACTGTTTTTT.

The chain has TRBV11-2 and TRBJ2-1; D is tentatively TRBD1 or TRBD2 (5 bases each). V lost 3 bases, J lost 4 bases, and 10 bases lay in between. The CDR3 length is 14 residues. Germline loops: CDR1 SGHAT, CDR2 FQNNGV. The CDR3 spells CASSFAGTYNEQFF. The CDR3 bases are TGTGCCAGCAGCTTCGCCGGGACGTACAATGAGCAGTTCTTC.

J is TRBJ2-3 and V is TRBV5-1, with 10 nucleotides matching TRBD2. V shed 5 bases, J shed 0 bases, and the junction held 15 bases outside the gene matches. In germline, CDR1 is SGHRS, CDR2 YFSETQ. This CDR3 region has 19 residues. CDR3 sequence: CASRRPGPLAGASTDTQYF. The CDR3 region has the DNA TGCGCCAGCAGACGACCAGGGCCCCTAGCGGGGGCTAGCACAGATACGCAGTATTTT.

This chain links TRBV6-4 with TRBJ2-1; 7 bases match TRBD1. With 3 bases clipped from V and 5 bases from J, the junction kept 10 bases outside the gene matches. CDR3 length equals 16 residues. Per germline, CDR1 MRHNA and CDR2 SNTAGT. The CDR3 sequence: CASSERGHRRHNEQFF. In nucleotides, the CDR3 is TGTGCCAGCAGTGAAAGGGGGCATCGGCGTCACAATGAGCAGTTCTTC.

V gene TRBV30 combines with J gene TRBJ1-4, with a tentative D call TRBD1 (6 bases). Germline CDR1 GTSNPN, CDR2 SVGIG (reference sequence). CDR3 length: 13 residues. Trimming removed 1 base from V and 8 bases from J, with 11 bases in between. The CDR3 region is CAWSGQEREKLFF. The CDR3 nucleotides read TGTGCCTGGAGTGGACAGGAGAGAGAAAAACTGTTTTTT.

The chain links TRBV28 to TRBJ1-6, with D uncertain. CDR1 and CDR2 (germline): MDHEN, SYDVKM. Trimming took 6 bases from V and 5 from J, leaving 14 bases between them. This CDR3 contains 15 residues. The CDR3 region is CASRKGGLNNSPLHF. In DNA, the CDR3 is TGTGCCAGCAGGAAAGGCGGGCTAAATAATTCACCCCTCCACTTT.

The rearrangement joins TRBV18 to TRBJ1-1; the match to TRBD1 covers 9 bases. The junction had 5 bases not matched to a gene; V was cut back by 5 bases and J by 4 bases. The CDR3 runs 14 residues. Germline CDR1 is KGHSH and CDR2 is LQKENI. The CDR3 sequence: CASSAGTGITEAFF. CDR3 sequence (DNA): TGTGCCAGCTCAGCCGGGACAGGGATCACTGAAGCTTTCTTT.

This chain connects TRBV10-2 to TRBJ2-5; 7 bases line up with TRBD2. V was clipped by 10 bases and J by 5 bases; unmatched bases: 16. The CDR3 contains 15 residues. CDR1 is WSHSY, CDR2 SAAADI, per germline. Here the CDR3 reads CATGRSGAPGETQYF. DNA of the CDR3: TGCGCCACCGGGCGGAGCGGGGCGCCGGGGGAGACCCAGTACTTC.

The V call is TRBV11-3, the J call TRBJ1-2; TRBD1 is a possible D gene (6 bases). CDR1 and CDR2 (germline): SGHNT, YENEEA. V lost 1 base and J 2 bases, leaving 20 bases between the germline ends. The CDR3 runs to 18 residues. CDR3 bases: TGTGCCAGCAGCTTAGGGATGCTTGGACAGTGGGGGAACTATGGCTACACCTTC. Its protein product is CASSLGMLGQWGNYGYTF.

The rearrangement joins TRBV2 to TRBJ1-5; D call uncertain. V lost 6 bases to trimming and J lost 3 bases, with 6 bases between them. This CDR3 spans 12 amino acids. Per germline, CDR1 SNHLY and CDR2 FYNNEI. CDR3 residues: CASSTFNQPQHF. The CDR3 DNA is TGTGCCAGCAGCACTTTCAATCAGCCCCAGCATTTT.

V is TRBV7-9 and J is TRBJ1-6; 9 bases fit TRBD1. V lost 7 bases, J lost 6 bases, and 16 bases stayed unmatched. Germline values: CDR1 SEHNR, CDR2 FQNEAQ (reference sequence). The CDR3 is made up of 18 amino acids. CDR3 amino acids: CASIPDRGVPSLNSPLHF. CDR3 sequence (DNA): TGTGCCAGCATCCCGGACAGGGGTGTCCCCTCACTTAATTCACCCCTCCACTTT. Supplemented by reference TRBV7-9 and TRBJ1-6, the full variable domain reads DTGVSQNPRHKITKRGQNVTFRCDPISEHNRLYWYRQTLGQGPEFLTYFQNEAQLEKSRLLSDRFSAERPKGSFSTLEIQRTEQGDSAMYLCASIPDRGVPSLNSPLHFGNGTRLTVT.